This TCR beta chain came from a study of blood T cells in healthy people across ages. Worth noting for this clonotype: As yet, its antigen is unknown.

Study conclusions and caveats: From one million sequenced T cells, diversity estimates were lower bounds.

Sample-barcoded 5' priming and a J-beta primer mix drove a second PCR of about 6 to 12 cycles. Every cDNA molecule bore a tag from a template-switch adaptor containing 12 random nucleotides. From the 5' RACE reads, TCRdb called clonotypes with MiXCR, one entry per CDR3 protein. The repertoire has 1.2 million to 1.5 million distinct CDR3 sequences, around 59% of them found once; the top ten carry 6.5% to 8.5%. Every sample yielded at least 6.5 million isolated PBMCs. Germline trimming cut 1 base from V and 10 bases from J; bases unmatched to any gene: 8. Germline CDR1 reads LGHDT; CDR2 reads YNNKEL (reference sequence). This CDR3 has 15 residues.

The TCR originated in a man between 18 and 35 years old in good health. Material: blood. The chain couples TRBV3-1 to TRBJ1-4, with TRBD1 identical over 8 bases. DNA for the CDR3: TGTGCCAGCAGCCAAGGTGGACAGGGAATGGGAAAACTGTTTTTT. Protein product: CASSQGGQGMGKLFF.